This T cell receptor beta chain appears in the sequencing data of a study of blood T cell repertoires in COVID-19. About the research overall: Nucleic acid was either cDNA or gDNA, and it came from T cells, B-cell-depleted T cells, or PBMCs.

The CDR3 length is 12 residues. Germline V gene data show CDR1 as MNHEY and CDR2 as SVGAGI. Trimming took off 2 bases at V and 5 bases at J, with 6 bases between the two ends. Libraries were prepared by immunoSEQ multiplex PCR; TCRdb keeps only in-frame clonotypes and omits some of them. The table shows under 200,000 clones, with roughly 84% occurring only once. The J gene is TRBJ1-1, the V gene TRBV6-5, with D unclear. The TCR comes from a man aged 35 to 55 with acute or convalescent COVID-19. The sequenced material came from peripheral blood. The CDR3 protein is CASSYGETEAFF. DNA for the CDR3: TGTGCCAGCAGTTACGGGGAGACTGAAGCTTTCTTT.